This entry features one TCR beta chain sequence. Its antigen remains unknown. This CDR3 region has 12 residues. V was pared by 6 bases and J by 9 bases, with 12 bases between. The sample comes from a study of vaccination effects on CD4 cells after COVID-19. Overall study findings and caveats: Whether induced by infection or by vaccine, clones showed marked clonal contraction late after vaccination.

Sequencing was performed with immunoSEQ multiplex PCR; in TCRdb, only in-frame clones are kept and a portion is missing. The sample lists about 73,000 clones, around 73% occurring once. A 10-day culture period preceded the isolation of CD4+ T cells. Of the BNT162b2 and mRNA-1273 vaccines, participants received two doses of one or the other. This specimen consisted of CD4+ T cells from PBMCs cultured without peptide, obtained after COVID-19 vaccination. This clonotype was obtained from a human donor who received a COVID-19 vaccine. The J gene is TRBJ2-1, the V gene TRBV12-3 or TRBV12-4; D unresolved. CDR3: CASRKGLTEQFF. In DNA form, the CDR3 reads TGTGCCAGCAGGAAAGGGTTGACTGAGCAGTTCTTC.